This TCR beta chain was sequenced during a study of metastatic and nonmetastatic thyroid tumors. In the study overall: A comparison of repertoires was made across blood and tumor or nodule tissue from malignant and benign thyroid patients. Study-level points and caveats: When malignant thyroid tumors were compared with benign nodules, TCR beta diversity was reportedly significantly higher in the malignant tumors. This held in both blood and tumor samples.

No treatment had been given to any patient before thyroid surgery. A note on this clone: Its target is not known.

Germline-derived CDR1 and CDR2 are PRHDT and FYEKMQ (reference sequence). The ends were cut back, 5 bases at V and 10 bases at J, with 9 bases in the middle. The CDR3 consists of 11 residues. Original processing notes: A papillary thyroid cancer distant-metastasis classifier was built from CDR3 differences across clinicopathological groups. With MiXCR, TCRdb called clones anew from the PCR reads. The V and J calls, along with clone size, are taken from TCRdb and not from the paper's own processing. Counted here are some 60,000 clones, 25% to 30% occurring once; the ten biggest clones make up roughly 15%.

The sample taken for sequencing was blood. The gene calls are TRBV13 and TRBJ2-1, with D unclear. The receptor's source is a female donor with papillary thyroid cancer or a benign thyroid nodule (not recorded which). Some clones in this sample may be carry-over from other donors' samples. The CDR3 reads CASSLSLEQFF. The CDR3 bases are TGTGCCAGCAGCCTTTCGTTAGAGCAGTTCTTC.